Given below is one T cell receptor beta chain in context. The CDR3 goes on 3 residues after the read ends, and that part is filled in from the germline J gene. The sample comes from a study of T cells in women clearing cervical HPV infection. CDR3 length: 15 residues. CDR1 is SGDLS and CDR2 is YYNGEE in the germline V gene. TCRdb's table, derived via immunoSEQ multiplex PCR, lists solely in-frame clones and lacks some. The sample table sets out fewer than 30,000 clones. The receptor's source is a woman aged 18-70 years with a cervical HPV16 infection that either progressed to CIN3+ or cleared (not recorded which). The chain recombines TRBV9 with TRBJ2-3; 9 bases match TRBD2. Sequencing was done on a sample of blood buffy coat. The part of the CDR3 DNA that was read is TGTGCCAGCAGCGTAGAGTTTAGCGGGAGACACACG. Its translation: CASSVEFSGRHT. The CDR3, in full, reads CASSVEFSGRHTQYF.